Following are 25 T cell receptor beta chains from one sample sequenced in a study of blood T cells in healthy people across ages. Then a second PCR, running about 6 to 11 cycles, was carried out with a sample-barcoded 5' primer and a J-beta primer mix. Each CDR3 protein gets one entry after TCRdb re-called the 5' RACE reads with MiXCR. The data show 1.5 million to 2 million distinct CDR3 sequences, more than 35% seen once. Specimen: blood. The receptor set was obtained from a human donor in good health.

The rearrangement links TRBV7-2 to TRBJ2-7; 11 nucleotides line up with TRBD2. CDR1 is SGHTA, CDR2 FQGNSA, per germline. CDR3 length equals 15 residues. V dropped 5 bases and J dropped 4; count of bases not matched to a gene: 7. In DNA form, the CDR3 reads TGTGCCAGCAGCAGGGGGACTAGCGGAGTATACGAGCAGTACTTC. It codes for CASSRGTSGVYEQYF.

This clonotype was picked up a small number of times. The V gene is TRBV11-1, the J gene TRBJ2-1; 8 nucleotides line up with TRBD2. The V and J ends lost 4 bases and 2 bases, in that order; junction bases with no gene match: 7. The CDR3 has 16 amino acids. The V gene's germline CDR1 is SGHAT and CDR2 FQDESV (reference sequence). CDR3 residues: CASSSLGTSAYNEQFF. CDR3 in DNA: TGTGCCAGCAGCTCCCTAGGGACTAGTGCCTACAATGAGCAGTTCTTC.

Here the CDR3 reads CASSSQGIGNQPQHF. The CDR3 DNA reads TGTGCCAGCAGCTCCCAGGGGATTGGGAATCAGCCCCAGCATTTT. The chain uses TRBV7-2 and TRBJ1-5; tentatively, D is TRBD1 (6 bases). The CDR3 runs to 15 residues. Germline V CDR1 and CDR2: SGHTA, FQGNSA. The V and J ends lost 4 bases and 4 bases respectively, with 14 bases between them.

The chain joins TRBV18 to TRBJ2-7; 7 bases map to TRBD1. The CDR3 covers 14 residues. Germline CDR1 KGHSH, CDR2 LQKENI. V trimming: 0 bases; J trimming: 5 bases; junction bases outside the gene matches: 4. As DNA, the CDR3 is TGTGCCAGCTCACCACCGACAGGGCACGACGAGCAGTACTTC. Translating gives CASSPPTGHDEQYF.

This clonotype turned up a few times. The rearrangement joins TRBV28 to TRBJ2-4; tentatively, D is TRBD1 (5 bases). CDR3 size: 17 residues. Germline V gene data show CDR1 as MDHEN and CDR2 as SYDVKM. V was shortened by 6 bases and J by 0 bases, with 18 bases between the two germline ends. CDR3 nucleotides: TGTGCCAGCAGCCCTTTACAGGAACCCTTAGCCAAAAACATTCAGTACTTC. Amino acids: CASSPLQEPLAKNIQYF.

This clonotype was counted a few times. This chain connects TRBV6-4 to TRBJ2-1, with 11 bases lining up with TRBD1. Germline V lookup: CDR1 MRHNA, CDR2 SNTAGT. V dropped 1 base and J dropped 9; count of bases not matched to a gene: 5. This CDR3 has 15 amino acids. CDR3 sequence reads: CASSDFGTGGSEQFF. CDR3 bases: TGTGCCAGCAGTGACTTCGGGACAGGGGGAAGTGAGCAGTTCTTC.

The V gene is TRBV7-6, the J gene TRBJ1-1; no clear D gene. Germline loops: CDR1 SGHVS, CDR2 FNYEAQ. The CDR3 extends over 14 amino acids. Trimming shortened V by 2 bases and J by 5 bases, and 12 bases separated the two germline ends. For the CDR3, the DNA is TGTGCCAGCAGCTTATCCGACGGCGATACTGAAGCTTTCTTT. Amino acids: CASSLSDGDTEAFF.

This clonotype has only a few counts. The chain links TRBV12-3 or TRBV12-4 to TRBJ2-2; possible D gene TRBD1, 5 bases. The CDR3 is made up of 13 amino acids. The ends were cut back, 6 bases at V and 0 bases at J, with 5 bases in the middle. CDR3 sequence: CASRTANTGELFF. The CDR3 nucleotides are TGTGCCAGCAGGACAGCGAACACCGGGGAGCTGTTTTTT.

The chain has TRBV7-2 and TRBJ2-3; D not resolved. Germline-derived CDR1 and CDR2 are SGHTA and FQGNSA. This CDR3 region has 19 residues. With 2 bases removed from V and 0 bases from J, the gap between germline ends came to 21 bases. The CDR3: CASSLTPGPSESSTDTQYF. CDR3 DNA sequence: TGTGCCAGCAGCTTAACTCCCGGTCCGAGCGAGTCTAGCACAGATACGCAGTATTTT.

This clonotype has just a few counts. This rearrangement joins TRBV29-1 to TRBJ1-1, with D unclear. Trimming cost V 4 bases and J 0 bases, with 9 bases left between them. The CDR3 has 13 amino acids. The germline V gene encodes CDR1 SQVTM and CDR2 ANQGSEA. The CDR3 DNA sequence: TGCAGCGTTGTTGGTCCGTTGAACACTGAAGCTTTCTTT. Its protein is CSVVGPLNTEAFF.

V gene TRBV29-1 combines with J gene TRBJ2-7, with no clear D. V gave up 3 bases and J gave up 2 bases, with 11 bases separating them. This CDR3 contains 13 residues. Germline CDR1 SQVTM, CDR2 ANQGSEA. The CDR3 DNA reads TGCAGCGTTGAGACCCCTTCCACCTACGAGCAGTACTTC. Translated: CSVETPSTYEQYF.

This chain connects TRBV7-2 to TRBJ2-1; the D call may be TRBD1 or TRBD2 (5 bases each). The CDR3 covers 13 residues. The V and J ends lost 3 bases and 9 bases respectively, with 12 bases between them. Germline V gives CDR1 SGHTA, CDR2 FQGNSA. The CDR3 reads CASSFRIGGEQFF. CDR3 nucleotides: TGTGCCAGCAGCTTTCGAATTGGGGGTGAGCAGTTCTTC.

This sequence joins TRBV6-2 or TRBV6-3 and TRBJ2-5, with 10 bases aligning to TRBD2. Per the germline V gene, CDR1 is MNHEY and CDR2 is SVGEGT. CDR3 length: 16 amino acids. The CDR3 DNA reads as TGTTCCGAGCGGGCTAGCGGGGGTCACAACCAAGAGACCCAGTACTTC. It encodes CSERASGGHNQETQYF.

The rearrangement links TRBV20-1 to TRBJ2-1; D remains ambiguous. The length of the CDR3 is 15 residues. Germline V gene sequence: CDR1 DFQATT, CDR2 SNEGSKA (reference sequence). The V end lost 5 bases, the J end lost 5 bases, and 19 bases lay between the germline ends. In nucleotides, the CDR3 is TGCAGTGCTCGCACCGGCGCCGAAATCCACAATGAGCAGTTCTTC. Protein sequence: CSARTGAEIHNEQFF.

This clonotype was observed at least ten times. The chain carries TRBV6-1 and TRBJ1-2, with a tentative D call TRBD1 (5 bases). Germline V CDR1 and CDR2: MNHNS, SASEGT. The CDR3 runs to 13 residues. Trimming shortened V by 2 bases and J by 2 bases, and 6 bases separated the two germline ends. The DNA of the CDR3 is TGTGCCAGCAGTGAAAGGGACAACTATGGCTACACCTTC. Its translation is CASSERDNYGYTF.

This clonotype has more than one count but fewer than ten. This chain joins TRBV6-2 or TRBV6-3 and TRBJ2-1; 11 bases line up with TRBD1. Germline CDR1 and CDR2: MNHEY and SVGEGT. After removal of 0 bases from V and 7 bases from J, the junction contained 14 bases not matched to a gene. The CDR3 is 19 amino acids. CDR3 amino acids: CASSYSTGQGALFGNEQFF. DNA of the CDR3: TGTGCCAGCAGTTACTCAACAGGACAGGGGGCTTTGTTCGGAAATGAGCAGTTCTTC.

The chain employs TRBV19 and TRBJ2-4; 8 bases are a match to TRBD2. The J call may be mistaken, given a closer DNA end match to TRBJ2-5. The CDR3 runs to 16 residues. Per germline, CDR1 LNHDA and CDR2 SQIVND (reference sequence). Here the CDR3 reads CASSINAAGEGETQYF. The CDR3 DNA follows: TGTGCCAGTAGTATTAATGCAGCGGGGGAGGGGGAGACCCAGTACTTC.

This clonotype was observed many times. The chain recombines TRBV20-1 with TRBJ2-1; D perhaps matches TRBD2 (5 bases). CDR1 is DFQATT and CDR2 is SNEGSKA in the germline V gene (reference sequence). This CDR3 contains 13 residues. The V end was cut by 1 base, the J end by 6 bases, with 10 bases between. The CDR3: CSARGSLGNEQFF. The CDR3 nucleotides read TGCAGTGCTAGAGGTTCACTAGGCAATGAGCAGTTCTTC.

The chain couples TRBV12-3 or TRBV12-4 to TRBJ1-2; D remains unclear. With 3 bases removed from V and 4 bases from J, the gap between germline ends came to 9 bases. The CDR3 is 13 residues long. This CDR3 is CASSLGKIYGYTF. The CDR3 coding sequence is TGTGCCAGCAGTTTGGGCAAGATCTATGGCTACACCTTC.

CDR3 residues: CASSSQGRHGYTF. The CDR3 bases are TGTGCCAGCAGTTCGCAGGGGCGCCATGGCTACACCTTC. This rearrangement joins TRBV28 to TRBJ1-2; D might be TRBD1 (6 bases). The CDR3 is 13 residues long. The germline CDR1 and CDR2 sequences are MDHEN and SYDVKM. Trimming shortened V by 4 bases and J by 6 bases, and 12 bases separated the two germline ends.

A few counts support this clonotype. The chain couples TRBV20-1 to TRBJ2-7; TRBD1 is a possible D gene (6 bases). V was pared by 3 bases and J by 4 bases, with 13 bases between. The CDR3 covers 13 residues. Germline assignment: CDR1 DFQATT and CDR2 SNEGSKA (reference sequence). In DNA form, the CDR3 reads TGCAGTGCTAGGACCGACAGGTATTACGAGCAGTACTTC. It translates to CSARTDRYYEQYF.

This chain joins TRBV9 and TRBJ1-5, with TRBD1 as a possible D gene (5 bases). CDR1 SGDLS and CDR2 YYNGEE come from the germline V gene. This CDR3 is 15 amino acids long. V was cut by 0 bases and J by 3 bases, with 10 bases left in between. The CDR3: CASSVGEGLNQPQHF. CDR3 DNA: TGTGCCAGCAGCGTAGGGGAGGGACTCAATCAGCCCCAGCATTTT.

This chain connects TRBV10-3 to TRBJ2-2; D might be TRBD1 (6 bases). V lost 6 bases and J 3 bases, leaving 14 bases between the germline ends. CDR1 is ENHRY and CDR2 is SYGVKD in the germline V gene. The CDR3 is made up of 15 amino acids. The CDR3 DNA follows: TGTGCCATCAGCCGCGCGAAGGGGGACACCGGGGAGCTGTTTTTT. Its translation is CAISRAKGDTGELFF.

The CDR3 reads CASRIQGTEAFF. The CDR3 DNA is TGTGCCAGCAGGATACAGGGGACTGAAGCTTTCTTT. This chain connects TRBV7-9 to TRBJ1-1, with 7 bases aligning to TRBD1. The CDR3 loop spans 12 amino acids. V dropped 6 bases and J dropped 5; count of bases not matched to a gene: 3. Germline V gene lookup returns CDR1 SEHNR and CDR2 FQNEAQ (reference sequence).

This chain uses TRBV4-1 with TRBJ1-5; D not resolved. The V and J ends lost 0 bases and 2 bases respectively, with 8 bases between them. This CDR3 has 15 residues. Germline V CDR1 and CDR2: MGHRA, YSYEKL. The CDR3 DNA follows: TGCGCCAGCAGCCAAGATCAAATAGGCAATCAGCCCCAGCATTTT. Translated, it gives CASSQDQIGNQPQHF.